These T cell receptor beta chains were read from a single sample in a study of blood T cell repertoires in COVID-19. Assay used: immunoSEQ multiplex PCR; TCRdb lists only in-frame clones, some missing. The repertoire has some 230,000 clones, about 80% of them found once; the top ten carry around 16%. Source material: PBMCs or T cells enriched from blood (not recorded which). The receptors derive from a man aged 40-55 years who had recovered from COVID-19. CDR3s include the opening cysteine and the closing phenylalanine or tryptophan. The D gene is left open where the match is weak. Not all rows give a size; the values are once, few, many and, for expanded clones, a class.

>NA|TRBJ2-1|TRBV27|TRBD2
CASWGLAGVGEQFF
TGTGCCAGCTGGGGACTAGCGGGAGTTGGTGAGCAGTTCTTC
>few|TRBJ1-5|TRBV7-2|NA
CASSFGGAGQPQHF
TGTGCCAGCAGCTTTGGGGGGGCTGGTCAGCCCCAGCATTTT
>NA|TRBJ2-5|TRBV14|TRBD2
CASSRFLAAQETQYF
TGTGCCAGCAGCCGATTCCTAGCGGCCCAAGAGACCCAGTACTTC
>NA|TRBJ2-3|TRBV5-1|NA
CASRLGQGASTDTQYF
TGCGCCAGCAGATTGGGGCAGGGTGCTAGCACAGATACGCAGTATTTT
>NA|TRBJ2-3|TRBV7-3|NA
CASSLLGGAVADTQYF
TGTGCCAGCAGCCTGTTAGGGGGGGCGGTGGCGGATACGCAGTATTTT
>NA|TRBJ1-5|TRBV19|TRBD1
CASSTLQGREPQHF
TGTGCCAGTAGTACTTTACAGGGGCGTGAGCCCCAGCATTTT
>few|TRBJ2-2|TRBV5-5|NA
CASSRMVGLDTGELFF
TGTGCCAGCAGCCGAATGGTCGGGTTGGACACCGGGGAGCTGTTTTTT
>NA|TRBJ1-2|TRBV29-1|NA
CSARGLLDGYTF
TGCAGCGCCAGGGGTCTCTTGGATGGCTACACCTTC
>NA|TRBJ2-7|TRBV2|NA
CASSVIHEQYF
TGTGCCAGCAGTGTAATCCACGAGCAGTACTTC
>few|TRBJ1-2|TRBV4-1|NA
CASSQESAYGYTF
TGCGCCAGCAGCCAAGAAAGCGCCTATGGCTACACCTTC
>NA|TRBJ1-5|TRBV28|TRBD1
CASSLYRGSNQPQHF
TGTGCCAGCAGTTTATACAGGGGTAGCAATCAGCCCCAGCATTTT
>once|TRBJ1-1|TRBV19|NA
CASSPRTVETEAFF
TGTGCCAGTAGTCCAAGAACCGTAGAGACTGAAGCTTTCTTT
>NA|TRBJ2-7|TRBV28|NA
CASRPPGHPTYEQYF
TGTGCCAGCAGGCCCCCGGGACATCCTACCTACGAGCAGTACTTC
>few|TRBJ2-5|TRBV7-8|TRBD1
CASSPTGGFFTQYF
TGTGCCAGCAGCCCTACAGGGGGCTTTTTTACCCAGTACTTC
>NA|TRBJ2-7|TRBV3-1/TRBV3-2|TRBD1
CASSRDREYEQYF
TGTGCCAGCAGCCGGGACAGGGAATACGAGCAGTACTTC
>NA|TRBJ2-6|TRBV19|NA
CASSGGSSGANVLTF
TGTGCCAGTAGCGGGGGTAGCTCTGGGGCCAACGTCCTGACTTTC
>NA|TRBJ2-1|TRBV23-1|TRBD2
CASRSGGMYHEQFF
TGCGCCAGCAGAAGCGGGGGTATGTACCATGAGCAGTTCTTC
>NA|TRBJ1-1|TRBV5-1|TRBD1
CASSLGDRGTGTEAFF
TGCGCCAGCAGCTTGGGGGACAGGGGGACGGGCACTGAAGCTTTCTTT
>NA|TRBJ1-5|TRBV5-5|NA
CASSFGGLGQPQHF
TGTGCCAGCAGCTTCGGGGGACTTGGGCAGCCCCAGCATTTT
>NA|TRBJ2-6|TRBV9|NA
CASSLQGPSGKFGANVLTF
TGTGCCAGCAGCCTCCAAGGGCCCTCGGGGAAATTTGGGGCCAACGTCCTGACTTTC
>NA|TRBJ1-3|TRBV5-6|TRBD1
CASSLVGDRETHTIYF
TGTGCCAGCAGCTTGGTTGGGGACAGGGAAACCCACACCATATATTTT
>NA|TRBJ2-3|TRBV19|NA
CASKRGRASTDTQYF
TGTGCCAGTAAAAGGGGCAGGGCGTCCACAGATACGCAGTATTTT
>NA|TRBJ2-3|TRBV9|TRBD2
CASSSPPSGSTDTQYF
TGTGCCAGCAGCTCTCCCCCTAGCGGGAGCACAGATACGCAGTATTTT
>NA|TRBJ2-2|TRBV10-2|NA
CASSPQQGTNGELFF
TGCGCCAGCAGCCCCCAGCAGGGGACAAACGGGGAGCTGTTTTTT
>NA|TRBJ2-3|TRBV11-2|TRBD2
CASRRGEAADTQYF
TGTGCCAGCCGCCGGGGGGAGGCAGCAGATACGCAGTATTTT
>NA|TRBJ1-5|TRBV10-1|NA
CARESPRNQPQHF
TGCGCCAGAGAGAGTCCTCGCAATCAGCCCCAGCATTTT
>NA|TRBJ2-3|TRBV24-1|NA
CATSVLDTQYF
TGTGCCACCAGTGTCCTAGATACGCAGTATTTT
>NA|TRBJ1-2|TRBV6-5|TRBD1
CASNDRGRDYGYTF
TGTGCCAGCAACGACAGGGGGCGCGACTATGGCTACACCTTC
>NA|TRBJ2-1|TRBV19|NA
CASSMGSAYNEQFF
TGTGCCAGTAGTATGGGCTCTGCATACAATGAGCAGTTCTTC
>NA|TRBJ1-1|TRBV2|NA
CASLPTEANTEAFF
TGTGCCAGCCTCCCTACCGAAGCCAACACTGAAGCTTTCTTT
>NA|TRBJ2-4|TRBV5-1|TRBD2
CASSLERAGGVGIQYF
TGCGCCAGCAGCTTGGAACGGGCGGGAGGAGTGGGCATTCAGTACTTC
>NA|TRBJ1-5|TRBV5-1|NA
CASSMGAGGQPQHF
TGCGCCAGCAGCATGGGTGCGGGGGGTCAGCCCCAGCATTTT
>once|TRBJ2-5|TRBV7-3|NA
CASSRYQETQYF
TGTGCCAGCAGCCGGTACCAAGAGACCCAGTACTTC
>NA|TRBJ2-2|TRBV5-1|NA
CASSPGLMNTGELFF
TGCGCCAGCAGCCCCGGACTCATGAACACCGGGGAGCTGTTTTTT
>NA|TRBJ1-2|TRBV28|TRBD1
CASSSDRGRGYTF
TGTGCCAGCAGCTCGGACAGGGGTCGTGGCTACACCTTC